The clone carrying this TCR beta chain was picked up many times. The antigen is not known. The data are from a study of blood T cells in healthy people across ages. Findings of the study overall: Conclusively comparing naive with antigen-experienced cells was impossible with unsorted PBMCs.

V was shortened by 1 base and J by 6 bases, with 25 bases between the two germline ends. The CDR3 sequence is 20 residues long. Per the germline V gene, CDR1 is SGHTA and CDR2 is FQGTGA. A second PCR, run for roughly 7 to 11 cycles, used a sample-barcoded 5' primer plus a J-beta primer mix. From the 5' RACE reads, TCRdb called clonotypes with MiXCR, one entry per CDR3 protein. The sample consists of 700,000 to 1,000,000 distinct CDR3 sequences, 40% to 50% of them appearing once. This TCR came from a man aged 60 to 69 in good health. The V call is TRBV7-3, the J call TRBJ2-6, with D possibly being TRBD2 (5 bases). Sample: blood. The CDR3 spells CASSLIGNMVEPREANVLTF. DNA of the CDR3: TGTGCCAGCAGCTTAATAGGGAATATGGTGGAACCACGGGAGGCCAACGTCCTGACTTTC.